The present T cell receptor beta chain was sequenced within a study of CD8+ T cells in alopecia areata. The V end lost 5 bases, the J end lost 0 bases, and 14 bases lay between the germline ends. Germline V lookup: CDR1 MNHNS, CDR2 SASEGT. The CDR3 has 15 residues. Extracted from the samples, RNA was reverse transcribed into cDNA to serve as the sequencing template. Repertoires were generated with immunoSEQ multiplex PCR, while TCRdb's copy carries only in-frame clones and drops some. The sample lists about 140,000 clones; about half were seen once. Material: CD4+ T cells sorted from blood, obtained at week 0. The rearrangement links TRBV6-1 to TRBJ2-7; D is uncertain. The source is a human donor with alopecia areata. CDR3 nucleotide sequence: TGTGCCAGCAGTCCCGCCCAGGTAACCTCCTACGAGCAGTACTTC. Residues: CASSPAQVTSYEQYF.